The text below deals with one T cell receptor beta chain. Its cognate antigen is unknown. This sample is drawn from a study of beta chain features in type 1 diabetes. General study findings and limits: PCR may have favored shorter templates equally in patients and controls. A moderate, significant TCRB CDR3 shortening appeared in type 1 diabetes across four CD4+ subsets. Possibly, sequencing cDNA over-represented cells that had high TCR expression levels. Naive, central memory and regulatory TCRB repertoires appeared more similar among patients than healthy donors.

The length of the CDR3 is 15 residues. Germline V gene sequence: CDR1 MGHRA, CDR2 YSYEKL. The V gene lost 1 base and the J gene lost 8 bases, with 15 bases spanning the gap. Post-sort purity exceeded 98% for all sorted populations. The isolated RNA, all of it, was reverse transcribed, so expressed TCRB transcripts were what got sequenced. Only in-frame clones appear in the TCRdb table, and some are missing; sequencing was by immunoSEQ multiplex PCR. Among around 150,000 clones listed, 8% to 8.5% were seen once. What was sequenced was central memory CD4+ T cells from blood. The clonotype originates from a woman aged 18 to 35 with type 1 diabetes. The chain recombines TRBV4-1 with TRBJ2-1; D may be TRBD2 (5 bases). DNA for the CDR3: TGCGCCAGCAGCCAAGTTCTAGTTGGAGGCGATGAGCAGTTCTTC. Its translation is CASSQVLVGGDEQFF.